The entry below gives a single TCR beta chain sequence along with its context. Its antigen is still unknown. No per-base quality is available; no much larger clone lies one base away. One collaborating source in Seattle enrolled patients during active infection and followed them longitudinally through the course of disease. Whole blood was collected in K2EDTA tubes by collaborating institutions according to the institutions' own protocols. Collaborator samples were shipped for TCRbeta analysis as frozen whole blood, isolated PBMCs, or DNA extracted from either sample type. These data are taken from a study of blood T cell repertoires in COVID-19 (dated by TCRdb to 2019 to 2021). Some background on the complete study: Collaborator samples came from the United States, Italy and Spain and covered acute and convalescent phases of COVID-19. The material from the prospective study consisted of cDNA or gDNA derived from T cells, B-cell-depleted T cells, or PBMCs. Subjects who had been exposed to COVID-19, were actively infected with it, or had recovered from it provided the deeply sampled blood TCRbeta repertoires that made up the dataset. The repertoires were released in a freely available public database meant as a resource for research on the immune response to SARS-CoV-2. The samples were drawn from the first 160 participants of the ongoing ImmuneRACE study and from some 1,300 subjects provided by 6 global collaborators. The sample metadata nearly always contained a de-identified subject ID, COVID-19 status, age in years and sex. Where available, HLA class I and class II types were obtained from metadata supplied by the sample provider rather than from assay-based typing.

Paper-wide results and their limitations: How much clinical and demographic metadata was included differed by source and by participant, and the metadata was provided uncurated.

TCRbeta CDR3 regions were amplified from genomic DNA using the immunoSEQ Assay, a bias-controlled multiplex PCR. As for the original processing: The number of nucleated cells in each sample was estimated by amplification of reference gene primers within the assay. To quantify the absolute abundance of each unique TCRbeta CDR3 rearrangement, sequence reads were collapsed and filtered. For each sample, productive Simpson clonality was calculated as the square root of Simpson's diversity index over productive rearrangements. TCRdb took over this immuneACCESS table, retaining in-frame rearrangements with V and J assigned. Such tables are incomplete; in checked studies, under half of the missing clones stem from an unresolved V gene, and the remainder is unexplained. That table gives V, J and clone size, and the DNA gave D and trimming. The sample has about 130,000 clones on record, about 92% of them singletons. The biggest ten clones account for less than 5% of the sample.

The germline V end is reduced by 0 bases and the J end by 1 base; junction bases left unmatched: 4. From a lookup of the germline V gene, CDR1 and CDR2 are SGHRS and YFSETQ. Measured from the cysteine to the phenylalanine, the CDR3 is 17 residues long. Solely the CDR3 DNA is kept, with 51 bases framed from the first base. The rearranged chain carries TRBV5-1 and TRBJ1-5; a stretch of 10 junction bases matches TRBD1. The TCR was taken from a man aged 55 to 70 with COVID-19, enrolled during active disease. Sequencing input: peripheral blood. The base sequence is TGCGCCAGCAGCTTGGTGCCGACAGGGGGCAGCAATCAGCCCCAGCATTTT. It translates to CASSLVPTGGSNQPQHF.